Shown below are 29 T cell receptor beta chains from a single sample sequenced in a study of cytomegalovirus exposure and HLA in healthy donors. Vbeta (60) and Jbeta (13) primers were used in the PCR. Here immunoSEQ multiplex PCR was the method, and the copy in TCRdb shows in-frame clones only, minus some. The data show 200,000 to 250,000 clones, more than 75% seen once. The source material was PBMCs. These receptors were collected from a human donor in good health.

V and J are TRBV7-6 and TRBJ2-7, with D perhaps matching TRBD2 (6 bases). The CDR3 has 15 residues. Trimming stripped 2 bases from V and 3 bases from J, with 14 bases between. From germline, CDR1 is SGHVS and CDR2 FNYEAQ. Here the CDR3 reads CASSLSGLRHYEQYF. The CDR3 DNA is TGTGCCAGCAGCTTAAGCGGGCTAAGGCACTACGAGCAGTACTTC.

CDR3 in DNA: TGTGCCAGCAGCCCCGCGGACACCGGGGAGCTGTTTTTT. The encoded protein is CASSPADTGELFF. This chain links TRBV7-9 with TRBJ2-2; D not resolved. V shed 5 bases and J shed 3 bases, with 7 bases lying between them. CDR3 length: 13 amino acids. CDR1 is SEHNR and CDR2 is FQNEAQ in the germline V gene (reference sequence). The variable domain in full, completed from reference TRBV7-9 and TRBJ2-2, reads DTGVSQNPRHKITKRGQNVTFRCDPISEHNRLYWYRQTLGQGPEFLTYFQNEAQLEKSRLLSDRFSAERPKGSFSTLEIQRTEQGDSAMYLCASSPADTGELFFGEGSRLTVL.

The chain links TRBV6-5 to TRBJ2-1, with 9 bases aligning to TRBD1. CDR1 MNHEY and CDR2 SVGAGI come from the germline V gene. The CDR3 has 14 residues. J lost 8 bases, V lost 0 bases, and 2 bases had no gene match. The CDR3 spells CASSYSGQGYEQFF. In DNA, the CDR3 is TGTGCCAGCAGTTACTCGGGACAGGGCTATGAGCAGTTCTTC.

This chain connects TRBV5-1 to TRBJ2-5; 13 bases are shared with TRBD2. Gene TRBJ2-7 matches the end of the DNA better, so the J call may be wrong. The CDR3 is 16 amino acids. Looked up from germline, CDR1 is SGHRS and CDR2 is YFSETQ. This CDR3 is CASSTGLAGVTYEQYF. The CDR3 DNA reads as TGCGCCAGCAGCACAGGACTAGCGGGAGTAACCTACGAGCAGTACTTC.

This clone was seen only a few times. This specimen includes other DNA sequences encoding the same CDR3. The chain combines TRBV7-6 with TRBJ2-1; 9 bases agree with TRBD1. The CDR3 has 17 amino acids. V lost 7 bases and J lost 2; bases outside the gene matches: 12. CDR1 SGHVS and CDR2 FNYEAQ come from the germline V gene. The CDR3 protein is CASTYNKGTGPYNEQFF. In nucleotides, the CDR3 is TGTGCCAGCACCTACAACAAAGGGACAGGGCCCTACAATGAGCAGTTCTTC.

The V gene is TRBV11-2, the J gene TRBJ2-7; D is ambiguous. There are 15 residues in the CDR3. The germline CDR1 and CDR2 sequences are SGHAT and FQNNGV. V dropped 1 base and J dropped 2 bases, with 12 bases sitting between them. CDR3 nucleotide sequence: TGTGCCAGCAGCTTAGTAAGAGGCCCGGCCTACGAGCAGTACTTC. Amino acid sequence: CASSLVRGPAYEQYF.

This sequence joins TRBV2 and TRBJ2-7; D gene uncertain. There are 12 residues in the CDR3. In germline, CDR1 is SNHLY, CDR2 FYNNEI. Between the trimmed V and J ends, which lost 8 bases and 0 bases, there was a span of 8 bases. The CDR3 here is CASGSFSYEQYF. Written as DNA, the CDR3 is TGTGCCAGCGGCTCTTTCTCCTACGAGCAGTACTTC.

The chain combines TRBV19 with TRBJ1-1, with 8 bases fitting TRBD1. From germline, CDR1 is LNHDA and CDR2 SQIVND (reference sequence). V gave up 6 bases and J gave up 1 base; unmatched junction bases: 1. CDR3 length: 13 residues. The CDR3: CASRGQENTEAFF. CDR3 coding DNA: TGTGCCAGTAGGGGACAGGAGAACACTGAAGCTTTCTTT.

The CDR3 coding sequence is TGCGCCAGCAGCCAAGACCAAGTATTTAGCGGGAGTCACAATGAGCAGTTCTTC. Encoded protein: CASSQDQVFSGSHNEQFF. The V call is TRBV4-1, the J call TRBJ2-1; 9 nucleotides align to TRBD2. J was trimmed by 5 bases and V by 0 bases; bases with no gene match: 11. Germline V gene data show CDR1 as MGHRA and CDR2 as YSYEKL. This CDR3 has 18 residues.

The J gene is TRBJ2-7, the V gene TRBV27; 9 bases line up with TRBD1. CDR1 MNHEY and CDR2 SMNVEV come from the germline V gene (reference sequence). The V gene end was trimmed by 6 bases and the J gene end by 2 bases; junction bases not matched to a gene: 8. This CDR3 is 15 amino acids long. The CDR3 reads CASRPTGQGPYEQYF. The CDR3 DNA is TGTGCCAGCAGGCCTACGGGACAGGGTCCCTACGAGCAGTACTTC.

The chain uses TRBV7-8 and TRBJ1-5, with 7 bases that match TRBD1. Germline CDR1 SGHVS, CDR2 FQNEAQ. J lost 3 bases, V lost 5 bases, and 7 bases had no gene match. This CDR3 spans 15 amino acids. CDR3 sequence (DNA): TGTGCCAGCAGCGCAAGGAGGGGGCTCAATCAGCCCCAGCATTTT. Protein sequence: CASSARRGLNQPQHF.

The chain combines TRBV4-3 with TRBJ2-7, with a weak D call TRBD1 (5 bases). This CDR3 spans 17 amino acids. Between the trimmed V and J ends, which lost 1 base and 2 bases, there was a span of 18 bases. Germline V gene lookup returns CDR1 LGHNA and CDR2 YSLEER. The CDR3, as DNA: TGCGCCAGCAGCCAAGCTAGGGGCTTAAACCCACCCTACGAGCAGTACTTC. This gives the protein CASSQARGLNPPYEQYF.

The chain recombines TRBV19 with TRBJ2-7; 9 nucleotides line up with TRBD1. V gave up 0 bases and J gave up 5 bases; unmatched junction bases: 8. Germline CDR1 and CDR2: LNHDA and SQIVND (reference sequence). The CDR3 is 16 amino acids. CDR3 coding DNA: TGTGCCAGTAGTATAGATACGGGGACAGGGTATAACGAGCAGTACTTC. It is translated as CASSIDTGTGYNEQYF.

This clone occurred once. This CDR3 reads CASRRQKRNTEAFF. The CDR3 DNA is TGTGCCAGCAGAAGACAGAAGAGGAACACTGAAGCTTTCTTT. The rearrangement uses TRBV6-5 and TRBJ1-1; weak D call: TRBD1 (5 bases). Germline CDR1 and CDR2: MNHEY and SVGAGI. V was clipped by 6 bases and J by 1 base, with 12 bases between them. The length of the CDR3 is 14 residues.

The chain combines TRBV5-1 with TRBJ1-1, with D perhaps TRBD1 (6 bases). CDR1 and CDR2 from the germline V gene are SGHRS and YFSETQ. The CDR3 sequence is 15 residues long. Trimming cost V 5 bases and J 4 bases, with 18 bases left between them. The CDR3 region is CASRELGAVGTEAFF. The DNA for the CDR3 is TGCGCCAGCAGGGAATTGGGGGCGGTAGGCACTGAAGCTTTCTTT.

The V call is TRBV18, the J call TRBJ1-2, with 7 bases matching TRBD1. Per germline, CDR1 KGHSH and CDR2 LQKENI. Germline trimming cut 2 bases from V and 1 base from J; bases unmatched to any gene: 7. The CDR3 length is 16 residues. The CDR3 DNA reads TGTGCCAGCTCACCAGGGACAGATAGCCTTAACTATGGCTACACCTTC. Translated: CASSPGTDSLNYGYTF.

This clone has just a few counts. The CDR3 DNA reads TGTGCCAGCAGCTTAGGGGGGGAGGGCTACAATGAGCAGTTCTTC. It encodes CASSLGGEGYNEQFF. The chain joins TRBV7-6 to TRBJ2-1, with 7 bases matching TRBD2. The CDR3 spans 15 residues. V gave up 1 base and J gave up 3 bases; unmatched junction bases: 3. Germline V CDR1 and CDR2: SGHVS, FNYEAQ.

CDR3 in amino acids: CASTDRGSRFSNQPQHF. The CDR3, as DNA: TGTGCCAGTACCGACAGGGGCAGTCGGTTTAGCAATCAGCCCCAGCATTTT. This chain connects TRBV19 to TRBJ1-5, with 8 bases aligning to TRBD1. This CDR3 comprises 17 residues. The V gene's germline CDR1 is LNHDA and CDR2 SQIVND (reference sequence). With V trimmed by 7 bases and J by 0 bases, 11 bases remained unmatched.

J is TRBJ2-1 and V is TRBV6-1, with D perhaps matching TRBD2 (6 bases). The germline V gene has CDR1 MNHNS and CDR2 SASEGT. Trimming took 3 bases from V and 2 from J, leaving 8 bases between them. This CDR3 contains 14 residues. CDR3 sequence: CASSEGEAYNEQFF. The CDR3 DNA is TGTGCCAGCAGTGAGGGGGAGGCCTACAATGAGCAGTTCTTC.

This sequence joins TRBV28 and TRBJ2-3; TRBD1 aligns across 10 bases. V trimming: 7 bases; J trimming: 3 bases; junction bases outside the gene matches: 10. The CDR3 spans 16 residues. The germline gives CDR1 MDHEN, CDR2 SYDVKM. The CDR3 protein is CASTQEPGQGTDTQYF. The CDR3 DNA follows: TGTGCCAGCACCCAAGAACCGGGACAGGGGACAGATACGCAGTATTTT. Complete variable domain (other parts from reference TRBV28 and TRBJ2-3): DVKVTQSSRYLVKRTGEKVFLECVQDMDHENMFWYRQDPGLGLRLIYFSYDVKMKEKGDIPEGYSVSREKKERFSLILESASTNQTSMYLCASTQEPGQGTDTQYFGPGTRLTVL.

V gene TRBV25-1 combines with J gene TRBJ2-7, with 8 bases identical to TRBD1. Per germline, CDR1 MGHDK and CDR2 SYGVNS. The CDR3 totals 13 residues. J lost 3 bases, V lost 6 bases, and 4 bases had no gene match. The CDR3 region is CASRQGVGYEQYF. CDR3 bases: TGTGCCAGCAGACAGGGGGTCGGCTACGAGCAGTACTTC.

The J gene is TRBJ1-5, the V gene TRBV7-8, with a tentative D call TRBD1 (6 bases). Trimming pared 1 base from V and 0 bases from J, leaving 7 bases between. Germline CDR1 is SGHVS and CDR2 is FQNEAQ. This CDR3 comprises 15 residues. The CDR3 coding sequence is TGTGCCAGCAGCTTAGTGACAGGTAGCAATCAGCCCCAGCATTTT. Translating it yields CASSLVTGSNQPQHF.

This sequence joins TRBV27 and TRBJ2-7, with TRBD2 matching over 11 bases. The CDR3 runs 16 residues. Looked up from germline, CDR1 is MNHEY and CDR2 is SMNVEV (reference sequence). V lost 4 bases, J lost 4 bases, and 9 bases stayed unmatched. The CDR3 region is CASSYLRTSGSYEQYF. CDR3 nucleotide sequence: TGTGCCAGCAGTTACTTACGTACTAGCGGGAGTTACGAGCAGTACTTC.

The rearrangement uses TRBV29-1 and TRBJ1-1; D ambiguous. Germline-derived CDR1 and CDR2 are SQVTM and ANQGSEA. Trimming stripped 5 bases from V and 1 base from J, with 5 bases between. CDR3 length equals 11 residues. The CDR3 is CSVTKNTEAFF. CDR3 sequence (DNA): TGCAGCGTTACAAAGAACACTGAAGCTTTCTTT.

This chain links TRBV6-1 with TRBJ2-7, with a weak D call TRBD2 (5 bases). Per germline, CDR1 MNHNS and CDR2 SASEGT. This CDR3 has 15 residues. Trimming removed 5 bases from V and 2 bases from J, with 16 bases in between. The CDR3 coding sequence is TGTGCCAGCAGTACCTTGGCTAGCCCAGCCTACGAGCAGTACTTC. Residues: CASSTLASPAYEQYF.

This clone was observed once. V and J are TRBV7-2 and TRBJ2-7; TRBD2 might be the D (6 bases). Deletions cut 5 bases from V and 1 base from J, with 15 bases between. Germline V gene lookup returns CDR1 SGHTA and CDR2 FQGNSA. The CDR3 spans 15 residues. Written as DNA, the CDR3 is TGTGCCAGCAGCCACACACCGGGAGAGTCCTACGAGCAGTACTTC. Protein product: CASSHTPGESYEQYF. The full variable domain, rest sourced from reference TRBV7-2 and TRBJ2-7, is GAGVSQSPSNKVTEKGKDVELRCDPISGHTALYWYRQSLGQGLEFLIYFQGNSAPDKSGLPSDRFSAERTGGSVSTLTIQRTQQEDSAVYLCASSHTPGESYEQYFGPGTRLTVT.

This clone has more than one count but fewer than ten. This rearrangement joins TRBV4-1 to TRBJ2-7; 11 bases align to TRBD2. Trimming removed 6 bases from V and 5 bases from J; junction bases left unmatched: 6. Germline loops: CDR1 MGHRA, CDR2 YSYEKL. The CDR3 length is 14 residues. The CDR3 nucleotides are TGCGCCAGCAGAGTAGCGGGAGGGGCCCACGAGCAGTACTTC. Its protein is CASRVAGGAHEQYF.

The chain recombines TRBV6-5 with TRBJ2-7, with no clear D. Trimming left V 6 bases short and J 2 bases short, with 14 bases between. This CDR3 has 14 amino acids. The V gene's germline CDR1 is MNHEY and CDR2 SVGAGI. The CDR3 nucleotides are TGTGCCAGCAGCCCCGGGTTGACCGCCTACGAGCAGTACTTC. This gives the protein CASSPGLTAYEQYF.

The CDR3, as DNA: TGTGCCAGAAGCTTCCGACAGGTCGACTGCGAGCAGTACTTC. Protein sequence: CARSFRQVDCEQYF. The chain uses TRBV5-3 and TRBJ2-7, with D tentatively TRBD1 (6 bases). TRBV5-3 is marked as an open reading frame, function uncertain. CDR3 length: 14 residues. V gave up 2 bases and J gave up 6 bases, with 15 bases separating them.